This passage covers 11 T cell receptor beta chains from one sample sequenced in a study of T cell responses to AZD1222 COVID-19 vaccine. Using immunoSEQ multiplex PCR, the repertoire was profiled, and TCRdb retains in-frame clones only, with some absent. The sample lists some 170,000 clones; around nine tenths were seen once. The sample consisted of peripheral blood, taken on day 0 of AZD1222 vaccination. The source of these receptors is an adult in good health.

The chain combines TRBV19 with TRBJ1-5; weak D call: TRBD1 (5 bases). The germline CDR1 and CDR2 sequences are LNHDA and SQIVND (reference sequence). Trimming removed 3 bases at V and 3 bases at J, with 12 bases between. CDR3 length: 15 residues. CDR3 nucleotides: TGTGCCAGTAGTATCCCCAGCAGGGCCAATCAGCCCCAGCATTTT. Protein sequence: CASSIPSRANQPQHF.

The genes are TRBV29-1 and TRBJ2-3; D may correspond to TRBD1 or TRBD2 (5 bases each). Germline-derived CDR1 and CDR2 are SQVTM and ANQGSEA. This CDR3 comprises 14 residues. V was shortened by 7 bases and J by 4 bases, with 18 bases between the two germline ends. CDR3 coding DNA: TGCAGCGGGACCAGGGAGCCCGAGCCAGATACGCAGTATTTT. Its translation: CSGTREPEPDTQYF.

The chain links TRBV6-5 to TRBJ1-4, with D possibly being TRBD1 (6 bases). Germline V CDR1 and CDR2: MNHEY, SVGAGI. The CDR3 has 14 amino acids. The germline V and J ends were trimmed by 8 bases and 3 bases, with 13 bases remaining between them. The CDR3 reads CASGRDTSNEKLFF. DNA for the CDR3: TGTGCCAGCGGTCGGGACACTTCTAATGAAAAACTGTTTTTT.

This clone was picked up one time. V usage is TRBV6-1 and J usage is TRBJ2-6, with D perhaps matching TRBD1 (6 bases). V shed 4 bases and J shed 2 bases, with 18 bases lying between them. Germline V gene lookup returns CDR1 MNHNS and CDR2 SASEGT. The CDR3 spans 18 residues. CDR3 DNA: TGTGCCAGCAGTGGAGGGGGTCAAGGGTTCACTGGGGCCAACGTCCTGACTTTC. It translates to CASSGGGQGFTGANVLTF.

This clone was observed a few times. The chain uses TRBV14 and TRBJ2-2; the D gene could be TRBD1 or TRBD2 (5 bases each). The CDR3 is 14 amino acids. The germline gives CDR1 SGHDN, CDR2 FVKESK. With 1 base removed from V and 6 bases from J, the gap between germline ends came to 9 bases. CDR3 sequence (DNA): TGTGCCAGCAGCCAAGTTCTGGGGGCCGGGGAGCTGTTTTTT. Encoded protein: CASSQVLGAGELFF.

CDR3 residues: CASSSPAGVSEQYF. CDR3 DNA sequence: TGTGCCAGCAGTAGCCCCGCGGGAGTATCTGAGCAGTACTTC. The chain employs TRBV2 and TRBJ2-7, with 7 bases aligning to TRBD2. Germline lookup yields CDR1 SNHLY and CDR2 FYNNEI. This CDR3 is built from 14 residues. The V gene end was trimmed by 5 bases and the J gene end by 7 bases; junction bases not matched to a gene: 11.

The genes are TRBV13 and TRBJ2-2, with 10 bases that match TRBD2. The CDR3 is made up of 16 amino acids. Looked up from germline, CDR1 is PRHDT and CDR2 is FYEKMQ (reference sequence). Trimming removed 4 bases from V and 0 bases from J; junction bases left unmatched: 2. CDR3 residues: CASSYGLAANTGELFF. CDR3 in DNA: TGTGCCAGCAGCTACGGACTAGCGGCGAACACCGGGGAGCTGTTTTTT.

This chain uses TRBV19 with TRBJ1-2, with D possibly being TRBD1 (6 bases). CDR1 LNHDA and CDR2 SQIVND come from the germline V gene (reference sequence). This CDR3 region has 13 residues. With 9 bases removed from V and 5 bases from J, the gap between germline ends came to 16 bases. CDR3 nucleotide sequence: TGTGCCAGCATTGGACAGACTCTTTATGGCTACACCTTC. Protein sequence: CASIGQTLYGYTF.

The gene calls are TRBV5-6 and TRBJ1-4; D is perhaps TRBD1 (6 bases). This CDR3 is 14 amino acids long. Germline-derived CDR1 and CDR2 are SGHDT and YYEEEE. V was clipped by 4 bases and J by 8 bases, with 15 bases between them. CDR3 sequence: CASSPIGRGEKLFF. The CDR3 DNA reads TGTGCCAGCAGCCCAATTGGAAGGGGGGAAAAACTGTTTTTT.

The CDR3 is CASSPGRPGADGYTF. The CDR3 nucleotides are TGCGCCAGCAGCCCCGGCAGGCCAGGGGCTGATGGCTACACCTTC. This rearrangement joins TRBV5-1 to TRBJ1-2, with D possibly TRBD1 on 6 matching bases. The V and J ends lost 4 bases and 6 bases respectively, with 19 bases between them. Germline V CDR1 and CDR2: SGHRS, YFSETQ. The CDR3 has 15 residues.

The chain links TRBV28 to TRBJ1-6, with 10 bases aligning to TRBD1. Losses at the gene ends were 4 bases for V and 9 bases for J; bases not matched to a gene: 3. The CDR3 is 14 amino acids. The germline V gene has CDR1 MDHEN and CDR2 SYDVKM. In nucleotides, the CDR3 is TGTGCCAGCAGTTCCGACAGGGGGCTTTCACCCCTCCACTTT. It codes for CASSSDRGLSPLHF.